This TCR beta chain was identified during a study of shared clonotypes between healthy human individuals. Study-wide findings and caveats: Against clonotypes common to all four donors, non-shared ones had lower generation probabilities. Several donors had around 5% of their naive CD4 clonotypes in common.

Comments on this clone: The target antigen is unknown.

Libraries were prepared by immunoSEQ multiplex PCR; TCRdb keeps only in-frame clonotypes and omits some of them. Among around 2.5 million clones listed, more than 85% were seen once. Every donor, a Caucasian adult, lived in Nashville, Tennessee. The V end lost 2 bases, the J end lost 5 bases, and 12 bases lay between the germline ends. Germline V gives CDR1 GTSNPN, CDR2 SVGIG (reference sequence). The CDR3 length is 13 residues. The chain links TRBV30 to TRBJ2-5; D is unclear. The clonotype was recovered from a young man in good health. Some clones in this sample may be carry-over from other donors' samples. Source material: naive CD4+ T cells from PBMCs. Stated subset: CD45RA+ positively selected. CDR3 protein: CAWSKEARETQYF. CDR3 coding DNA: TGTGCCTGGAGTAAGGAAGCCCGGGAGACCCAGTACTTC.